This T cell receptor beta chain was captured in a study of cytomegalovirus exposure and HLA in healthy donors. General study results and limits: Accurate predictions that matched the HLA-A and HLA-B alleles of most subjects were reportedly made from TCR beta sequences. In a later analysis, productive TCRs from donors in an Asian-associated ancestry cluster reportedly carried fewer N-insertions than the cohort mean.

Primers included in the PCR were 60 Vbeta and 13 Jbeta primers. Sequenced by immunoSEQ multiplex PCR; TCRdb stores in-frame clones only, minus some. The sample gives approximately 110,000 clones, under 85% of which show up once; roughly 4% is in the top ten. J was trimmed by 7 bases and V by 3 bases; bases with no gene match: 11. CDR3 length: 15 amino acids. The germline gives CDR1 SGDLS, CDR2 YYNGEE. Despite likely unrecorded immune exposures, the donors were nominally healthy at the time of sampling. On this clone itself: Its antigen is still unknown.

This chain joins TRBV9 and TRBJ2-7; 9 bases align to TRBD2. The receptor comes from a woman in her fifties or sixties in good health and CMV-seropositive. The specimen sequenced was PBMCs. The CDR3 sequence is CASSEALAGIGEQYF. The CDR3 DNA is TGTGCCAGCAGCGAAGCGCTAGCGGGGATTGGGGAGCAGTACTTC.